This T cell receptor beta chain originates from a study of blood T cells in healthy people across ages. Study findings and constraints: Estimated diversity that came from one million T cells was considered an underestimate.

PCR was performed a second time for 7 to 11 cycles using a sample-barcoded 5' primer and a J-beta primer mix. Unique molecular identifiers of 12 random nucleotides labeled each cDNA. Using its own MiXCR run on the 5' RACE reads, TCRdb lists one record per CDR3 protein. Among roughly 1,000,000 distinct CDR3 sequences listed, 20% to 25% were seen once. Concerning this clonotype: Its antigen is not known.

The amount of total RNA extracted per sample was at least 5 micrograms. V gave up 5 bases and J gave up 2 bases, with 22 bases separating them. The CDR3 is 18 residues long. Germline assignment: CDR1 MGHRA and CDR2 YSYEKL. These data also formed part of another study, on T cells of mothers and their children. As reported in that work: The shaping of TCR recombination output by thymic selection is similar in related and unrelated pairs.

Sequenced sample: blood. The V gene is TRBV4-1, the J gene TRBJ1-5; D call uncertain. The TCR sequence derives from a girl aged 2-10 years in good health. The CDR3, as DNA: TGCGCCAGCAGCTCAGTTCCGGGCCTCCCGGGAGGCAATCAGCCCCAGCATTTT. This encodes CASSSVPGLPGGNQPQHF.